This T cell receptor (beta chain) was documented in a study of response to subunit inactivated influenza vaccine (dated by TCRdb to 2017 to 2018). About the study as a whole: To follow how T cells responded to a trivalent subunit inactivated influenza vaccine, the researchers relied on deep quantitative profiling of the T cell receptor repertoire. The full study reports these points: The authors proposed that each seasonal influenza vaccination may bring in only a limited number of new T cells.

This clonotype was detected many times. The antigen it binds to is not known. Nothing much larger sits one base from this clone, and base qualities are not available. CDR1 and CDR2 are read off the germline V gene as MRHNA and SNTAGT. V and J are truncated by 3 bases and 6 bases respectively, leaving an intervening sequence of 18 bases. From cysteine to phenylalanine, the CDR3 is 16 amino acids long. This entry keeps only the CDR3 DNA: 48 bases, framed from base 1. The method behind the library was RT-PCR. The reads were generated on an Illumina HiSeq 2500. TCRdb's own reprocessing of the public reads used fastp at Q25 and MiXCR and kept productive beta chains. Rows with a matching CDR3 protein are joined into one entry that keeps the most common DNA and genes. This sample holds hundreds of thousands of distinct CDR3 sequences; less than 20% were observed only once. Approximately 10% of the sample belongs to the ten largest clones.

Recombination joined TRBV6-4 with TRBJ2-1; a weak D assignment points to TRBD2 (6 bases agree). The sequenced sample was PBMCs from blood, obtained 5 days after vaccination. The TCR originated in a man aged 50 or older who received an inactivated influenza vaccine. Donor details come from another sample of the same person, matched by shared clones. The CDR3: CASSEFLGGPRNEQFF. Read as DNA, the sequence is TGTGCCAGCAGTGAATTCCTCGGGGGACCCCGCAATGAGCAGTTCTTC.